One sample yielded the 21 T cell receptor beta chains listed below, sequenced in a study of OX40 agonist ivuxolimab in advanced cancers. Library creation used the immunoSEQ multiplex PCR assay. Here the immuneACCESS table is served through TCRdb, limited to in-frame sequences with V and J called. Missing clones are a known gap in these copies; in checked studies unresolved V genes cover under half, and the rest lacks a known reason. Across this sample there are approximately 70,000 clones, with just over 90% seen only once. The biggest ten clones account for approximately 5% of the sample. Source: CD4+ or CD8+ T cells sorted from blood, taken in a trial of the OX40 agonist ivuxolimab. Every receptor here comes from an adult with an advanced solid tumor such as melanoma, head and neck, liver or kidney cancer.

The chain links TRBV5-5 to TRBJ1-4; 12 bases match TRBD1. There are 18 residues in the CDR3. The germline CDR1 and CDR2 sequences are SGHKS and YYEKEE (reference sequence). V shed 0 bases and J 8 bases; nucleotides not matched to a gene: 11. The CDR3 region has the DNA TGTGCCAGCAGCTTGGCCCCCCCGGGGACAGGGGGCGGCGAAAAACTGTTTTTT. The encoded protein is CASSLAPPGTGGGEKLFF. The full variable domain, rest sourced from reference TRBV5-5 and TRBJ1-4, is DAGVTQSPTHLIKTRGQQVTLRCSPISGHKSVSWYQQVLGQGPQFIFQYYEKEERGRGNFPDRFSARQFPNYSSELNVNALLLGDSALYLCASSLAPPGTGGGEKLFFGSGTQLSVL.

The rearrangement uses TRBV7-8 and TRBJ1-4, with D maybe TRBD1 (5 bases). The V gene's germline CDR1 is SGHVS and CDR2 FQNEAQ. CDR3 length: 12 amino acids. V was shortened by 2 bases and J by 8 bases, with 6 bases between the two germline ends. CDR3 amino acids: CASSLQGEKLFF. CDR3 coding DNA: TGTGCCAGCAGCTTACAGGGAGAAAAACTGTTTTTT. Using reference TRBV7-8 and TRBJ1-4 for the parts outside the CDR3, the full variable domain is GAGVSQSPRYKVAKRGQDVALRCDPISGHVSLFWYQQALGQGPEFLTYFQNEAQLDKSGLPSDRFFAERPEGSVSTLKIQRTQQEDSAVYLCASSLQGEKLFFGSGTQLSVL.

CDR3 sequence reads: CATSRDPGSYNEQFF. The CDR3, as DNA: TGTGCCACCAGCAGAGATCCCGGAAGCTACAATGAGCAGTTCTTC. The chain uses TRBV15 and TRBJ2-1; D call uncertain. V shed 0 bases and J shed 3 bases, with 9 bases lying between them. Germline V CDR1 and CDR2: LNHNV, YYDKDF (reference sequence). CDR3 size: 15 residues. Drawing the rest from reference TRBV15 and TRBJ2-1, the complete variable domain is DAMVIQNPRYQVTQFGKPVTLSCSQTLNHNVMYWYQQKSSQAPKLLFHYYDKDFNNEADTPDNFQSRRPNTSFCFLDIRSPGLGDTAMYLCATSRDPGSYNEQFFGPGTRLTVL.

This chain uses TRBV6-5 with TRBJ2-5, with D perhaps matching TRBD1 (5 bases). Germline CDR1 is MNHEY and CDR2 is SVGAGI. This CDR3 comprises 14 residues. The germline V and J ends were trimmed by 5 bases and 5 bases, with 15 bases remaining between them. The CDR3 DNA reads TGTGCCAGCAGTGCCTTCAGGGTGGGGGAGACCCAGTACTTC. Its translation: CASSAFRVGETQYF.

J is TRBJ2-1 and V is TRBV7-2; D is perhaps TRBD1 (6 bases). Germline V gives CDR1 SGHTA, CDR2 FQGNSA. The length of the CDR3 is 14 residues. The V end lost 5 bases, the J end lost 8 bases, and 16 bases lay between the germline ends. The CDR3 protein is CASSVQGPPDEQFF. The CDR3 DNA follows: TGTGCCAGCAGCGTACAGGGTCCGCCCGATGAGCAGTTCTTC.

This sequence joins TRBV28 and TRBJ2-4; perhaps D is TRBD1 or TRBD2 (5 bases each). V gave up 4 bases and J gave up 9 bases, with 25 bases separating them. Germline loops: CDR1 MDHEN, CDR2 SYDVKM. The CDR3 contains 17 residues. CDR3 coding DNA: TGTGCCAGCAGTTCCCAATCCCGGGACGGCCTACGTACCATTCAGTACTTC. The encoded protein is CASSSQSRDGLRTIQYF.

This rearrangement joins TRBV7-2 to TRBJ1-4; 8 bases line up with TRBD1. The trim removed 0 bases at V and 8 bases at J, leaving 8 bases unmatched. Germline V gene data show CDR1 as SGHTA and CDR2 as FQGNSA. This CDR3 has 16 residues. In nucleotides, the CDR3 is TGTGCCAGCAGCTTAGCGCGCGGACAGGGAGGCGAAAAACTGTTTTTT. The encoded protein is CASSLARGQGGEKLFF.

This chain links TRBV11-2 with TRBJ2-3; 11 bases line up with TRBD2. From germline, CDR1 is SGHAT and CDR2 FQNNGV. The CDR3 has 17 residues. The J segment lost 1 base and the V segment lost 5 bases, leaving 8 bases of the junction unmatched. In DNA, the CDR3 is TGTGCCAGCAGCCCTACTAGCGGGAGTAGTGGCACAGATACGCAGTATTTT. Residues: CASSPTSGSSGTDTQYF. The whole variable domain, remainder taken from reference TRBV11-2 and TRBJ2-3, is EAGVAQSPRYKIIEKRQSVAFWCNPISGHATLYWYQQILGQGPKLLIQFQNNGVVDDSQLPKDRFSAERLKGVDSTLKIQPAKLEDSAVYLCASSPTSGSSGTDTQYFGPGTRLTVL.

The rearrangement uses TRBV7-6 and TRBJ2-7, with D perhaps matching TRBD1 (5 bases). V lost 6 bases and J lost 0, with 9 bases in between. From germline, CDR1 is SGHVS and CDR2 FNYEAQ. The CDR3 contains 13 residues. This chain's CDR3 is CASRMDTSYEQYF. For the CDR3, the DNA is TGTGCCAGCAGGATGGACACCTCCTACGAGCAGTACTTC.

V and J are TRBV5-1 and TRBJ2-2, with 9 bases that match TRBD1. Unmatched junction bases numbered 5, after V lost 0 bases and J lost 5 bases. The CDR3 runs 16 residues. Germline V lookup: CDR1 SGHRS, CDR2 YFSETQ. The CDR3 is CASSLVGTGRTGELFF. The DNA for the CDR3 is TGCGCCAGCAGCTTGGTAGGGACAGGGCGGACCGGGGAGCTGTTTTTT.

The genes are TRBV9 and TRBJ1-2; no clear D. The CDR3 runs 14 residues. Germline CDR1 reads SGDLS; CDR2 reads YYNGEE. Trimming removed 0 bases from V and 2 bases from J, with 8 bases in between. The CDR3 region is CASSVGEGNYGYTF. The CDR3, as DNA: TGTGCCAGCAGCGTAGGGGAAGGAAACTATGGCTACACCTTC.

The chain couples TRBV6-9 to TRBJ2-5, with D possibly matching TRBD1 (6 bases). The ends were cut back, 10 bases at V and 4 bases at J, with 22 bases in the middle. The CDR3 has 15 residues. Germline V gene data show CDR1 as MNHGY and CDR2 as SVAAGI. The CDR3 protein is CATSFRGTRGETQYF. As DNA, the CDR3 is TGTGCCACCAGCTTCCGGGGAACCAGGGGAGAGACCCAGTACTTC.

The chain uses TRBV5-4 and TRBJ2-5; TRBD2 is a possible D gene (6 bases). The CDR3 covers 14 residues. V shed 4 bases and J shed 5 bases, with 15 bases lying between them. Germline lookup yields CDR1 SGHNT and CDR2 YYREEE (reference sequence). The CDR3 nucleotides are TGTGCCAGCAGCCCACCGGGACTGAGGGAGACCCAGTACTTC. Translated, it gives CASSPPGLRETQYF.

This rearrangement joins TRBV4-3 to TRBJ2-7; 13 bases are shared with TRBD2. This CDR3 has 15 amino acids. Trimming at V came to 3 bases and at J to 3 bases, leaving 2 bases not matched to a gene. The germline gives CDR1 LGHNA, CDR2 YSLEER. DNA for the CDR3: TGCGCCAGCAGCCATGGACTAGCGGGAGACTACGAGCAGTACTTC. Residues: CASSHGLAGDYEQYF.

DNA for the CDR3: TGTGCCACCAGCAGGGACCCGGGACAGGGCTACGAGCAGTACTTC. It translates to CATSRDPGQGYEQYF. J is TRBJ2-7 and V is TRBV15; 9 nucleotides align to TRBD1. The V gene's germline CDR1 is LNHNV and CDR2 YYDKDF (reference sequence). This CDR3 has 15 residues. Trimming at V came to 3 bases and at J to 3 bases, leaving 6 bases not matched to a gene.

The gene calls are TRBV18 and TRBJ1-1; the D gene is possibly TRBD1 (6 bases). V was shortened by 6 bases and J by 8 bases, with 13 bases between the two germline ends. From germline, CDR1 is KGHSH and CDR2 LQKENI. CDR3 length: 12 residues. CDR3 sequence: CASSPGQKEAFF. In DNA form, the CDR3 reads TGTGCCAGCTCGCCCGGACAGAAGGAAGCTTTCTTT.

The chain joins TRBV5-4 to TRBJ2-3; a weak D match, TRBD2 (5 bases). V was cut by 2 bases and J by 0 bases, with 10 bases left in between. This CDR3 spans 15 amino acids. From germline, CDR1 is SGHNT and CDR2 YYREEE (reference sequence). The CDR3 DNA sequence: TGTGCCAGCAGCTTCCCCGGGATAAGCACAGATACGCAGTATTTT. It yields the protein CASSFPGISTDTQYF. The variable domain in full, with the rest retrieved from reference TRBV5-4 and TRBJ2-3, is ETGVTQSPTHLIKTRGQQVTLRCSSQSGHNTVSWYQQALGQGPQFIFQYYREEENGRGNFPPRFSGLQFPNYSSELNVNALELDDSALYLCASSFPGISTDTQYFGPGTRLTVL.

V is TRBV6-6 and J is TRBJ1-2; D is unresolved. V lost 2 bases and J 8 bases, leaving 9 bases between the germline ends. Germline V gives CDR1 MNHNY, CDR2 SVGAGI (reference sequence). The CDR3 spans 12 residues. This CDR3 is CASSYPDGGYTF. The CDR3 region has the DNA TGTGCCAGCAGTTACCCCGACGGGGGCTACACCTTC.

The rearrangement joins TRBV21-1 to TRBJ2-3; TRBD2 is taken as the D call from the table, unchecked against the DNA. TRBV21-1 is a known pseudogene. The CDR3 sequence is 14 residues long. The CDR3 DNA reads TGTGCCAGCCGGGGGGGCCCCAGCACAGATACGCAGTATTTT. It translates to CASRGGPSTDTQYF.

The CDR3 bases are TGTGCCTGGAGTAGGCGGACAGGGCACGAGCAGTACTTC. Its translation is CAWSRRTGHEQYF. J is TRBJ2-7 and V is TRBV30; 8 bases are shared with TRBD1. This CDR3 has 13 amino acids. Germline V lookup: CDR1 GTSNPN, CDR2 SVGIG (reference sequence). V shed 2 bases and J 5 bases; nucleotides not matched to a gene: 5.

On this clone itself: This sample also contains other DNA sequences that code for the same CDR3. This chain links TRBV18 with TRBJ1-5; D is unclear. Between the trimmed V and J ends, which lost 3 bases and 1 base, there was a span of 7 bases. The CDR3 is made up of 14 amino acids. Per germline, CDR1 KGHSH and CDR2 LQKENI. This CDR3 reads CASSPGRSNQPQHF. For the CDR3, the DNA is TGTGCCAGCTCACCGGGCAGAAGCAATCAGCCCCAGCATTTT. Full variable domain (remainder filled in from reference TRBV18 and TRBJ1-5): NAGVMQNPRHLVRRRGQEARLRCSPMKGHSHVYWYRQLPEEGLKFMVYLQKENIIDESGMPKERFSAEFPKEGPSILRIQQVVRGDSAAYFCASSPGRSNQPQHFGDGTRLSIL.